One and the same sample provided the 16 T cell receptor beta chains below, sequenced in a study of cytomegalovirus exposure and HLA in healthy donors. Both 60 Vbeta primers and 13 Jbeta primers went into the PCR. Profiled with immunoSEQ multiplex PCR; TCRdb holds only in-frame clones, not every one. The sample includes roughly 34,000 clones, roughly 80% of them seen just once. Sequenced input: PBMCs. These receptors were collected from a male donor in good health and CMV-seronegative.

The V gene is TRBV5-8, the J gene TRBJ2-7, with a possible D match to TRBD1 (6 bases). CDR3 length: 16 amino acids. V was trimmed by 0 bases and J by 5 bases, leaving 18 bases between them. CDR1 is SGHTS and CDR2 is YDEGEE in the germline V gene. The CDR3 DNA follows: TGTGCCAGCAGCTTGGAAGCGGTACAGGGTCCCCACGAGCAGTACTTC. Translating it yields CASSLEAVQGPHEQYF.

This clone was observed once. DNA of the CDR3: TGTGCCAGCACTCTCTCAACACCCGCGAACACCGGGGAGCTGTTTTTT. Translation: CASTLSTPANTGELFF. The genes are TRBV7-2 and TRBJ2-2; D gene uncertain. CDR3 length: 16 residues. Germline V gives CDR1 SGHTA, CDR2 FQGNSA. The V end was cut by 7 bases, the J end by 0 bases, with 15 bases between.

The genes are TRBV2 and TRBJ1-5, with D unresolved. CDR1 is SNHLY and CDR2 is FYNNEI in the germline V gene. V gave up 7 bases and J gave up 0 bases, with 7 bases separating them. CDR3 length: 13 residues. This CDR3 is CASTRDSNQPQHF. The CDR3 DNA is TGTGCCAGCACCCGGGATAGCAATCAGCCCCAGCATTTT.

This clone has just one count. The CDR3 protein is CASTTTGEGRTDTQYF. The CDR3 DNA reads as TGTGCCAGCACCACCACCGGGGAAGGGAGGACAGATACGCAGTATTTT. The J gene is TRBJ2-3, the V gene TRBV25-1, with a possible D match to TRBD2 (6 bases). This CDR3 has 16 amino acids. Looked up from germline, CDR1 is MGHDK and CDR2 is SYGVNS. The V end was cut by 7 bases, the J end by 3 bases, with 20 bases between. The complete variable domain, with remaining parts taken from reference TRBV25-1 and TRBJ2-3, reads EADIYQTPRYLVIGTGKKITLECSQTMGHDKMYWYQQDPGMELHLIHYSYGVNSTEKGDLSSESTVSRIRTEHFPLTLESARPSHTSQYLCASTTTGEGRTDTQYFGPGTRLTVL.

This clone was picked up a small number of times. The chain couples TRBV6-6 to TRBJ1-1, with TRBD1 as a possible D gene (6 bases). In germline, CDR1 is MNHNY, CDR2 SVGAGI (reference sequence). Trimming pared 8 bases from V and 8 bases from J, leaving 24 bases between. The CDR3 is made up of 15 amino acids. Here the CDR3 DNA reads TGTGCCAGCCAGGGGTATGCTACAGGTTGGACAGAAGCTTTCTTT. Translated, it gives CASQGYATGWTEAFF.

V is TRBV6-6 and J is TRBJ2-1; maybe TRBD2 (6 bases). The ends were cut back, 0 bases at V and 12 bases at J, with 21 bases in the middle. Per germline, CDR1 MNHNY and CDR2 SVGAGI (reference sequence). The CDR3 runs to 16 residues. The CDR3 reads CASSYSGGKPDHGQFF. CDR3 DNA sequence: TGTGCCAGCAGTTACTCGGGCGGGAAACCCGACCACGGGCAGTTCTTC.

This rearrangement joins TRBV7-2 to TRBJ2-7; D not certain. V lost 1 base and J lost 3, with 10 bases in between. The CDR3 consists of 14 residues. Germline-derived CDR1 and CDR2 are SGHTA and FQGNSA. The CDR3 DNA is TGTGCCAGCAGCTTAGGTTTAACAGACTACGAGCAGTACTTC. It codes for CASSLGLTDYEQYF.

In DNA form, the CDR3 reads TGCGCCAGCAGCTCCATACTCAGACAGGATGGCTACACCTTC. As protein: CASSSILRQDGYTF. The chain has TRBV5-1 and TRBJ1-2; D perhaps matches TRBD1 (6 bases). The CDR3 extends over 14 amino acids. Trimming pared 3 bases from V and 6 bases from J, leaving 15 bases between. The germline gives CDR1 SGHRS, CDR2 YFSETQ.

V gene TRBV5-1 combines with J gene TRBJ1-1; tentatively, D is TRBD1 (6 bases). Germline CDR1 is SGHRS and CDR2 is YFSETQ. The V and J ends lost 2 bases and 3 bases respectively, with 11 bases between them. The CDR3 covers 14 residues. The CDR3 loop is CASSFGNRDTEAFF. Here the CDR3 DNA reads TGCGCCAGCAGCTTCGGAAACAGGGACACTGAAGCTTTCTTT.

The rearrangement links TRBV10-1 to TRBJ2-7; D is perhaps TRBD1 (6 bases). CDR3 length: 12 residues. The ends were cut back, 5 bases at V and 6 bases at J, with 11 bases in the middle. CDR1 WNHNN and CDR2 SYGVQD come from the germline V gene (reference sequence). In nucleotides, the CDR3 is TGCGCCAGCAGTATTACAGGGCGCGAGCAGTACTTC. Translating gives CASSITGREQYF.

This chain joins TRBV27 and TRBJ2-7, with a weak D call TRBD2 (6 bases). Germline CDR1 MNHEY, CDR2 SMNVEV (reference sequence). V lost 3 bases and J 0 bases, leaving 9 bases between the germline ends. This CDR3 is 14 amino acids long. As DNA, the CDR3 is TGTGCCAGCAGTTTTGGGGGACTCTCCTACGAGCAGTACTTC. This gives the protein CASSFGGLSYEQYF.

This chain connects TRBV5-1 to TRBJ1-3, with 7 bases matching TRBD1. Germline CDR1 and CDR2: SGHRS and YFSETQ. The V segment lost 3 bases and the J segment 1 base; nucleotides outside the gene matches: 7. The CDR3 is 16 amino acids. CDR3 protein: CASSYEAGGSGNTIYF. The CDR3 DNA sequence: TGCGCCAGCAGCTACGAAGCAGGGGGATCTGGAAACACCATATATTTT.

The genes are TRBV5-1 and TRBJ2-3; 8 bases fit TRBD2. The V gene's germline CDR1 is SGHRS and CDR2 YFSETQ. Unmatched junction bases numbered 12, after V lost 1 base and J lost 5 bases. The CDR3 sequence is 17 residues long. CDR3 bases: TGCGCCAGCAGCTTGTGGTACGCGGGGGGATTGGGAGATACGCAGTATTTT. Encoded protein: CASSLWYAGGLGDTQYF.

V is TRBV27 and J is TRBJ2-7; no firm D call. The CDR3 extends over 11 amino acids. The germline V gene encodes CDR1 MNHEY and CDR2 SMNVEV (reference sequence). With 6 bases removed from V and 3 bases from J, the gap between germline ends came to 6 bases. CDR3 sequence reads: CASSSFYEQYF. The CDR3 DNA sequence: TGTGCCAGCAGCTCGTTCTACGAGCAGTACTTC.

The chain has TRBV4-1 and TRBJ2-1; 8 positions match TRBD1. Germline lookup yields CDR1 MGHRA and CDR2 YSYEKL. The CDR3 sequence is 18 residues long. V lost 0 bases and J lost 7; bases outside the gene matches: 14. DNA of the CDR3: TGCGCCAGCAGCCAAGATCGGGGCACGGACAGGGCTAGGAATGAGCAGTTCTTC. Translation gives CASSQDRGTDRARNEQFF.

The rearrangement links TRBV10-2 to TRBJ1-2; 7 nucleotides match TRBD1. Looked up from germline, CDR1 is WSHSY and CDR2 is SAAADI. Trimming cost V 4 bases and J 7 bases; bases outside gene matches: 9. The CDR3 contains 14 residues. CDR3 DNA sequence: TGCGCCAGCAGTGCGCCCGGGACAGCGGGTGGCTACACCTTC. It encodes CASSAPGTAGGYTF.